Listed here are 25 T cell receptor beta chains from one sample, sequenced in a study of CD8 T cells in Susac syndrome. RNA was extracted with the RNeasy kit, and a quantity of roughly 0.45 to 1 ug was reverse transcribed using random hexamers. TCRdb re-analysed the immunoSEQ multiplex PCR reads in MiXCR, keeping a single row per CDR3 protein. This table has 250,000 to 300,000 distinct CDR3 sequences, around 85% appearing once. Sequencing was performed on CD8+ T cells from PBMCs. These receptors came from a human donor with multiple sclerosis.

V gene TRBV5-4 combines with J gene TRBJ1-2, with TRBD1 matching 7 bases. The CDR3 length is 17 residues. J was trimmed by 5 bases and V by 0 bases; bases with no gene match: 13. Germline lookup yields CDR1 SGHNT and CDR2 YYREEE (reference sequence). In DNA form, the CDR3 reads TGTGCCAGCAGCTTGGGTGGACAGGCTACCCTTTTTTATGGCTACACCTTC. Its protein is CASSLGGQATLFYGYTF. The variable domain in full, with the rest retrieved from reference TRBV5-4 and TRBJ1-2, is ETGVTQSPTHLIKTRGQQVTLRCSSQSGHNTVSWYQQALGQGPQFIFQYYREEENGRGNFPPRFSGLQFPNYSSELNVNALELDDSALYLCASSLGGQATLFYGYTFGSGTRLTVV.

The chain links TRBV5-1 to TRBJ2-4; D remains ambiguous. V was cut by 0 bases and J by 2 bases, with 18 bases left in between. Germline V gene sequence: CDR1 SGHRS, CDR2 YFSETQ. The CDR3 runs to 18 residues. The CDR3, as DNA: TGCGCCAGCAGCTTGGAACAAGGTACACGGAGATCCAAAAACATTCAGTACTTC. Amino acids: CASSLEQGTRRSKNIQYF.

This rearrangement joins TRBV7-9 to TRBJ2-1; 8 nucleotides line up with TRBD2. The CDR3 runs to 16 residues. Losses at the gene ends were 5 bases for V and 5 bases for J; bases not matched to a gene: 11. Germline V gene sequence: CDR1 SEHNR, CDR2 FQNEAQ (reference sequence). The CDR3 nucleotides read TGTGCCAGCAGCCTAAAAAGCGGGAGCCTGAACAATGAGCAGTTCTTC. This gives the protein CASSLKSGSLNNEQFF.

The rearrangement uses TRBV4-3 and TRBJ2-1; 9 bases line up with TRBD2. This CDR3 comprises 16 residues. With 0 bases clipped from V and 7 bases from J, the junction kept 7 bases outside the gene matches. Germline V CDR1 and CDR2: LGHNA, YSLEER. CDR3 DNA sequence: TGCGCCAGCAGCCAAGATATGGCGGGAGGGCCTAATGAGCAGTTCTTC. This sequence encodes CASSQDMAGGPNEQFF.

The chain couples TRBV7-9 to TRBJ2-7; D unresolved. The CDR3 has 16 amino acids. CDR1 SEHNR and CDR2 FQNEAQ come from the germline V gene (reference sequence). V lost 0 bases to trimming and J lost 0 bases, with 12 bases between them. In DNA, the CDR3 is TGTGCCAGCAGCTTAGCCCCAGCCCCGAGCTCCTACGAGCAGTACTTC. Amino acids: CASSLAPAPSSYEQYF.

The rearrangement links TRBV6-5 to TRBJ2-2; possible D gene TRBD2, 5 bases. This CDR3 has 16 amino acids. V lost 4 bases and J 4 bases, leaving 16 bases between the germline ends. Germline V gives CDR1 MNHEY, CDR2 SVGAGI. This chain's CDR3 is CASSLERLAGTGELFF. The CDR3 region has the DNA TGTGCCAGCAGTTTGGAGAGGCTAGCAGGCACCGGGGAGCTGTTTTTT.

The genes are TRBV14 and TRBJ2-1, with 9 bases identical to TRBD2. The trim removed 4 bases at V and 1 base at J, leaving 5 bases unmatched. CDR3 length: 16 amino acids. CDR1 is SGHDN, CDR2 FVKESK, per germline. Here the CDR3 reads CASSLAGGPSYNEQFF. The CDR3 region has the DNA TGTGCCAGCAGCCTTGCGGGAGGGCCTTCCTACAATGAGCAGTTCTTC.

This clonotype is a singleton in its sample. The CDR3 region is CATSDLTGDDEQFF. The CDR3 nucleotides read TGTGCCACCAGTGACTTGACAGGGGACGATGAGCAGTTCTTC. The V gene is TRBV24-1, the J gene TRBJ2-1; 8 bases align to TRBD1. Germline values: CDR1 KGHDR, CDR2 SFDVKD. The CDR3 totals 14 residues. J was trimmed by 8 bases and V by 4 bases; bases with no gene match: 6.

This chain uses TRBV2 with TRBJ1-5, with TRBD1 matching over 7 bases. The germline V gene encodes CDR1 SNHLY and CDR2 FYNNEI. This CDR3 is 18 amino acids long. The V gene end was trimmed by 0 bases and the J gene end by 5 bases; junction bases not matched to a gene: 13. The CDR3 loop reads CASSEALPGTAKDQPQHF. The CDR3, as DNA: TGTGCCAGCAGTGAAGCCTTACCCGGGACAGCGAAGGATCAGCCCCAGCATTTT.

V gene TRBV27 combines with J gene TRBJ2-1; D remains unclear. V was trimmed by 3 bases and J by 2 bases, leaving 5 bases between them. The germline V gene has CDR1 MNHEY and CDR2 SMNVEV (reference sequence). This CDR3 spans 13 amino acids. The DNA of the CDR3 is TGTGCCAGCAGTTTTTTAGCCTACAATGAGCAGTTCTTC. Amino acid sequence: CASSFLAYNEQFF.

The chain recombines TRBV10-3 with TRBJ1-1; D possibly corresponds to TRBD1 (6 bases). The germline V gene has CDR1 ENHRY and CDR2 SYGVKD. V was pared by 6 bases and J by 6 bases, with 8 bases between. This CDR3 has 11 residues. CDR3 sequence reads: CAIRQGPEAFF. CDR3 bases: TGTGCCATCAGGCAGGGGCCTGAAGCTTTCTTT.

The V and J genes are TRBV7-2 and TRBJ2-3; 8 bases are shared with TRBD2. Germline-derived CDR1 and CDR2 are SGHTA and FQGNSA. The J segment lost 4 bases and the V segment lost 3 bases, leaving 6 bases of the junction unmatched. The CDR3 sequence is 15 residues long. The CDR3 loop is CASSLGTRSSDTQYF. The CDR3 coding sequence is TGTGCCAGCAGCTTGGGGACTAGGAGTTCAGATACGCAGTATTTT.

This chain uses TRBV4-3 with TRBJ2-5; weak D call: TRBD1 (5 bases). Germline V gives CDR1 LGHNA, CDR2 YSLEER. The CDR3 sequence is 15 residues long. Between the trimmed V and J ends, which lost 2 bases and 4 bases, there was a span of 14 bases. As DNA, the CDR3 is TGCGCCAGCAGCCAATTCAGGGAAGGTAGAGAGACCCAGTACTTC. Residues: CASSQFREGRETQYF.

This clonotype was detected only a few times. The chain is built from TRBV7-9 and TRBJ2-7; 7 bases are shared with TRBD1. The CDR3 consists of 15 residues. The V segment lost 5 bases and the J segment 7 bases; nucleotides outside the gene matches: 14. Germline loops: CDR1 SEHNR, CDR2 FQNEAQ (reference sequence). The CDR3 sequence: CASSPRQGLIGEQYF. In DNA form, the CDR3 reads TGTGCCAGCAGCCCGCGACAGGGATTGATCGGGGAGCAGTACTTC.

This chain uses TRBV28 with TRBJ2-2; 7 bases map to TRBD2. V trimming: 3 bases; J trimming: 3 bases; junction bases outside the gene matches: 4. Looked up from germline, CDR1 is MDHEN and CDR2 is SYDVKM. The length of the CDR3 is 15 residues. The CDR3: CASSFPGRDTGELFF. In DNA form, the CDR3 reads TGTGCCAGCAGTTTCCCAGGGAGGGACACCGGGGAGCTGTTTTTT.

This sequence joins TRBV25-1 and TRBJ1-1; D is possibly TRBD1 (6 bases). The ends were cut back, 0 bases at V and 4 bases at J, with 9 bases in the middle. Germline CDR1 MGHDK, CDR2 SYGVNS. The CDR3 extends over 14 amino acids. The CDR3 DNA reads TGTGCCAGCAGTGAATACGGACAGTTCACTGAAGCTTTCTTT. Translated: CASSEYGQFTEAFF.

This clonotype was picked up a small number of times. The rearrangement joins TRBV9 to TRBJ2-7, with a tentative D call TRBD2 (5 bases). This CDR3 region has 15 residues. Trimming pared 0 bases from V and 0 bases from J, leaving 10 bases between. Germline loops: CDR1 SGDLS, CDR2 YYNGEE. The DNA for the CDR3 is TGTGCCAGCAGCGTAGGCGGGCAGAGCTCCTACGAGCAGTACTTC. It specifies CASSVGGQSSYEQYF. Full variable domain (missing parts from reference TRBV9 and TRBJ2-7): DSGVTQTPKHLITATGQRVTLRCSPRSGDLSVYWYQQSLDQGLQFLIQYYNGEERAKGNILERFSAQQFPDLHSELNLSSLELGDSALYFCASSVGGQSSYEQYFGPGTRLTVT.

The V and J genes are TRBV12-3 or TRBV12-4 and TRBJ1-1; 10 bases are a match to TRBD1. V trimming: 6 bases; J trimming: 5 bases; junction bases outside the gene matches: 9. This CDR3 is 15 amino acids long. CDR3 protein: CASSRLGQGRTEAFF. The DNA of the CDR3 is TGTGCCAGCAGCCGACTGGGACAGGGGAGGACTGAAGCTTTCTTT.

The chain carries TRBV12-3 or TRBV12-4 and TRBJ2-1, with TRBD2 identical over 13 bases. Trimming took 5 bases from V and 6 from J; bases not matched to a gene: 7. The CDR3 spans 16 residues. CDR3 region: CASSPATSGRANEQFF. Here the CDR3 DNA reads TGTGCCAGCAGTCCCGCTACTAGCGGGAGGGCCAATGAGCAGTTCTTC.

CDR3 amino acids: CASSPWTSGNMGETQYF. The CDR3 nucleotides are TGTGCCAGCAGTCCGTGGACTAGCGGGAATATGGGAGAGACCCAGTACTTC. J is TRBJ2-5 and V is TRBV28; TRBD2 agrees at 12 bases. V was clipped by 5 bases and J by 4 bases; unmatched bases: 11. This CDR3 has 17 residues. Germline lookup yields CDR1 MDHEN and CDR2 SYDVKM. Filled out from reference TRBV28 and TRBJ2-5, the complete variable domain reads DVKVTQSSRYLVKRTGEKVFLECVQDMDHENMFWYRQDPGLGLRLIYFSYDVKMKEKGDIPEGYSVSREKKERFSLILESASTNQTSMYLCASSPWTSGNMGETQYFGPGTRLLVL.

The rearrangement uses TRBV6-5 and TRBJ2-5, with a weak D call TRBD2 (5 bases). V was trimmed by 2 bases and J by 5 bases, leaving 9 bases between them. The germline gives CDR1 MNHEY, CDR2 SVGAGI. This CDR3 contains 13 residues. Written as DNA, the CDR3 is TGTGCCAGCAGTTACGAGGGAGAGGAGACCCAGTACTTC. This translates into CASSYEGEETQYF.

This chain connects TRBV12-3 or TRBV12-4 to TRBJ1-4; 8 bases agree with TRBD1. The CDR3 length is 14 residues. With V trimmed by 2 bases and J by 17 bases, 13 bases remained unmatched. The CDR3 nucleotides read TGTGCCAGCAGTTTATCCAGGGGGCTGACCACCAGATTTTTT. Protein product: CASSLSRGLTTRFF.

The chain links TRBV7-8 to TRBJ1-4; TRBD1 might be the D (5 bases). The V end was cut by 5 bases, the J end by 7 bases, with 20 bases between. The germline V gene has CDR1 SGHVS and CDR2 FQNEAQ. The CDR3 contains 16 residues. The CDR3 sequence: CASSKPRGGGGEKLFF. The CDR3 nucleotides read TGTGCCAGCAGCAAACCTCGCGGGGGAGGCGGTGAAAAACTGTTTTTT.

V and J are TRBV9 and TRBJ2-7; D could derive from TRBD1 or TRBD2 (6 bases each). Germline loops: CDR1 SGDLS, CDR2 YYNGEE. This CDR3 is built from 16 residues. V shed 7 bases and J shed 0 bases, with 20 bases lying between them. This CDR3 is CASSPEGVAASYEQYF. CDR3 bases: TGTGCCAGCTCCCCAGAGGGGGTAGCGGCCTCCTACGAGCAGTACTTC.

In this sample, this clonotype turned up once. This rearrangement joins TRBV11-2 to TRBJ1-1; D possibly corresponds to TRBD1 (6 bases). CDR3 length: 18 residues. Trimming removed 1 base from V and 1 base from J, with 19 bases in between. From germline, CDR1 is SGHAT and CDR2 FQNNGV. CDR3: CASSLGRRTALSNTEAFF. The CDR3 coding sequence is TGTGCCAGCAGCTTAGGAAGACGGACAGCCCTCTCGAACACTGAAGCTTTCTTT. Full variable domain (outside the CDR3, taken from reference TRBV11-2 and TRBJ1-1): EAGVAQSPRYKIIEKRQSVAFWCNPISGHATLYWYQQILGQGPKLLIQFQNNGVVDDSQLPKDRFSAERLKGVDSTLKIQPAKLEDSAVYLCASSLGRRTALSNTEAFFGQGTRLTVV.